This T cell receptor beta chain was sequenced during a study of blood T cell repertoires in COVID-19. Study-wide background: There were acute and convalescent COVID-19 samples, and they came from the United States, Italy and Spain. T cells, B-cell-depleted T cells, or PBMCs supplied cDNA or gDNA.

Trimming removed 2 bases from V and 5 bases from J, with 13 bases in between. CDR1 is GTSNPN and CDR2 is SVGIG in the germline V gene (reference sequence). The CDR3 runs 15 residues. Original analysis: Reference gene primer amplification gave nucleated cell count estimates. Here immunoSEQ multiplex PCR was the method, and the copy in TCRdb shows in-frame clones only, minus some. That table furnishes V, J and clone size, whereas the DNA furnished D and trimming. Of about 100,000 clones listed, about 83% are singletons. V usage is TRBV30 and J usage is TRBJ2-6; tentatively, D is TRBD1 (5 bases). Sequences were obtained from peripheral blood. This receptor was identified in a human donor in a cohort sampled during active COVID-19. The CDR3 loop reads CAWSSRQYRANVLTF. DNA for the CDR3: TGTGCCTGGAGTTCTCGACAGTATAGGGCCAACGTCCTGACTTTC.